This T cell receptor beta chain was sequenced during a study of blood T cell repertoires in COVID-19. Source study methods: Amplification from reference gene primers served as the basis for estimated nucleated cell counts. The data were produced by immunoSEQ multiplex PCR, yet TCRdb's version contains in-frame clones alone and is incomplete. V, J and clone size derive from that table, while D and trimming were established from the DNA sequence. Here the sample spans 95,000 to 130,000 clones, approximately 84% being singletons. There are 11 residues in the CDR3. The V and J genes are TRBV21-1 and TRBJ2-4; the table's D call TRBD1 went unverified against the DNA. TRBV21-1 is deemed a pseudogene. The sample consisted of peripheral blood. The TCR was taken from a man aged 70 or older with active or convalescent COVID-19. The CDR3 loop reads CLGASKNIQYF. The DNA for the CDR3 is TGTTTGGGGGCGTCCAAAAACATTCAGTACTTC.